The 15 T cell receptor beta chains given below trace back to one sample, sequenced in a study of blood T cell repertoires in COVID-19. The protocol was immunoSEQ multiplex PCR, while the TCRdb copy is restricted to in-frame clones and leaves out a portion. The sample contains some 700,000 clones, approximately 90% of which appear only once. What was sequenced was peripheral blood. Receptors were obtained from a woman under 30 with acute or convalescent COVID-19.

V gene TRBV9 combines with J gene TRBJ1-5; possibly TRBD1 for D (6 bases). The CDR3 extends over 15 amino acids. V was pared by 0 bases and J by 3 bases, with 10 bases between. Per the germline V gene, CDR1 is SGDLS and CDR2 is YYNGEE. CDR3 amino acids: CASSVGWDNNQPQHF. The CDR3 nucleotides are TGTGCCAGCAGCGTAGGGTGGGACAACAATCAGCCCCAGCATTTT.

This chain uses TRBV7-2 with TRBJ2-3, with 13 bases that match TRBD2. The CDR3 totals 17 residues. Germline CDR1 reads SGHTA; CDR2 reads FQGNSA. The V gene end was trimmed by 3 bases and the J gene end by 1 base; junction bases not matched to a gene: 4. CDR3 region: CASSFLTSGGGTDTQYF. DNA of the CDR3: TGTGCCAGCAGCTTTTTAACTAGCGGGGGGGGCACAGATACGCAGTATTTT.

The genes are TRBV21-1 and TRBJ2-7; TRBD2 reflects the table's D call only, with no check against the DNA. TRBV21-1 has pseudogene status. This CDR3 has 14 amino acids. CDR3 DNA: TGTGCCAGCAGCAAAGGTGTAGGGGGGGGATGTGAGTACTTC. This codes for CASSKGVGGGCEYF.

The chain links TRBV19 to TRBJ2-7, with 9 bases identical to TRBD1. V shed 5 bases, J shed 2 bases, and the junction held 4 bases outside the gene matches. The germline V gene has CDR1 LNHDA and CDR2 SQIVND (reference sequence). The CDR3 is made up of 14 amino acids. This chain's CDR3 is CASSLRTGAYEQYF. The CDR3 DNA follows: TGTGCCAGTAGTCTGCGGACAGGGGCCTACGAGCAGTACTTC.

This clone has only one observation. This chain links TRBV7-2 with TRBJ2-7; D may be TRBD1 (7 bases). Germline-derived CDR1 and CDR2 are SGHTA and FQGNSA. Trimming removed 3 bases at V and 3 bases at J, with 18 bases between. The CDR3 covers 16 residues. CDR3 sequence reads: CASSFVGGDSNYEQYF. Here the CDR3 DNA reads TGTGCCAGCAGCTTTGTAGGCGGGGACAGCAACTACGAGCAGTACTTC. Combining the CDR3 with reference TRBV7-2 and TRBJ2-7 gives the whole variable domain GAGVSQSPSNKVTEKGKDVELRCDPISGHTALYWYRQSLGQGLEFLIYFQGNSAPDKSGLPSDRFSAERTGGSVSTLTIQRTQQEDSAVYLCASSFVGGDSNYEQYFGPGTRLTVT.

The chain couples TRBV19 to TRBJ1-3; TRBD1 is a possible D gene (5 bases). Per germline, CDR1 LNHDA and CDR2 SQIVND (reference sequence). CDR3 length: 16 residues. The V and J ends lost 2 bases and 7 bases respectively, with 18 bases between them. The CDR3 region has the DNA TGTGCCAGTAGTATAAAGGCAACAGGTCAGAGGAACACCATATATTTT. It encodes CASSIKATGQRNTIYF.

The V and J genes are TRBV10-2 and TRBJ1-6; no firm D call. Germline V gene lookup returns CDR1 WSHSY and CDR2 SAAADI. V lost 0 bases, J lost 5 bases, and 17 bases lay in between. This CDR3 contains 18 residues. CDR3 residues: CASSESVRPGLHNSPLHF. The CDR3 DNA is TGCGCCAGCAGTGAGTCAGTTCGCCCGGGGTTGCATAATTCACCCCTCCACTTT.

The chain is built from TRBV18 and TRBJ2-7; D uncertain. The germline V gene has CDR1 KGHSH and CDR2 LQKENI. There are 11 residues in the CDR3. Between the trimmed V and J ends, which lost 4 bases and 3 bases, there was a span of 4 bases. The CDR3 loop reads CASSLHYEQYF. Written as DNA, the CDR3 is TGTGCCAGCTCACTACACTACGAGCAGTACTTC.

The V gene is TRBV10-3, the J gene TRBJ2-1; tentative D call: TRBD1 (7 bases). The CDR3 totals 16 residues. CDR1 and CDR2 (germline): ENHRY, SYGVKD. The V end was cut by 6 bases, the J end by 5 bases, with 20 bases between. The chain's CDR3 is CAISLGAGGYHNEQFF. CDR3 DNA sequence: TGTGCCATCAGCCTCGGGGCAGGGGGGTATCACAATGAGCAGTTCTTC.

This clone was counted a single time. The chain has TRBV7-9 and TRBJ1-2; perhaps TRBD1 as D (5 bases). The CDR3 totals 14 residues. CDR1 is SEHNR, CDR2 FQNEAQ, per germline (reference sequence). Trimming shortened V by 4 bases and J by 7 bases, and 16 bases separated the two germline ends. As DNA, the CDR3 is TGTGCCAGCAGCTCCCAAGGGTCGGGACTTGGCTACACCTTC. Protein product: CASSSQGSGLGYTF.

This clone showed up just a few times. The rearrangement joins TRBV19 to TRBJ1-1; weak D call: TRBD1 (6 bases). The CDR3 runs to 14 residues. Germline values: CDR1 LNHDA, CDR2 SQIVND (reference sequence). The V and J ends lost 4 bases and 4 bases respectively, with 13 bases between them. Here the CDR3 DNA reads TGTGCCAGTAGTAAAGGACAGACCCTCACTGAAGCTTTCTTT. Translation gives CASSKGQTLTEAFF.

The chain recombines TRBV30 with TRBJ2-7, with D possibly being TRBD1 (6 bases). There are 12 residues in the CDR3. Germline lookup yields CDR1 GTSNPN and CDR2 SVGIG (reference sequence). V lost 3 bases and J 4 bases, leaving 10 bases between the germline ends. CDR3 sequence (DNA): TGTGCCTGGAGCGCACAGGGTTACGAGCAGTACTTC. Translation gives CAWSAQGYEQYF.

The J gene is TRBJ2-7, the V gene TRBV7-8; 7 bases match TRBD1. The CDR3 is 18 amino acids. Trimming cost V 2 bases and J 3 bases; bases outside gene matches: 16. CDR1 SGHVS and CDR2 FQNEAQ come from the germline V gene. The DNA of the CDR3 is TGTGCCAGCAGCTTAAAGAGGGGGCGGACTCAACGAAACTACGAGCAGTACTTC. This gives the protein CASSLKRGRTQRNYEQYF. Full variable domain (rest looked up from reference TRBV7-8 and TRBJ2-7): GAGVSQSPRYKVAKRGQDVALRCDPISGHVSLFWYQQALGQGPEFLTYFQNEAQLDKSGLPSDRFFAERPEGSVSTLKIQRTQQEDSAVYLCASSLKRGRTQRNYEQYFGPGTRLTVT.

This sequence joins TRBV6-5 and TRBJ2-1; weak D call: TRBD2 (5 bases). The CDR3 has 15 amino acids. V shed 5 bases and J shed 0 bases, with 11 bases lying between them. Looked up from germline, CDR1 is MNHEY and CDR2 is SVGAGI. CDR3 nucleotides: TGTGCCAGCAGTCCTGGACTTCCCTCCTACAATGAGCAGTTCTTC. This encodes CASSPGLPSYNEQFF.

V gene TRBV15 combines with J gene TRBJ1-2, with a tentative D call TRBD1 (6 bases). V lost 0 bases to trimming and J lost 6 bases, with 11 bases between them. The germline V gene has CDR1 LNHNV and CDR2 YYDKDF (reference sequence). The CDR3 consists of 14 residues. The CDR3 here is CATSRDFRGDGYTF. The CDR3 coding sequence is TGTGCCACCAGCAGAGATTTCAGGGGAGATGGCTACACCTTC. The variable domain in full, completed from reference TRBV15 and TRBJ1-2, reads DAMVIQNPRYQVTQFGKPVTLSCSQTLNHNVMYWYQQKSSQAPKLLFHYYDKDFNNEADTPDNFQSRRPNTSFCFLDIRSPGLGDTAMYLCATSRDFRGDGYTFGSGTRLTVV.